This T cell receptor beta chain comes out of a study of cytomegalovirus exposure and HLA in healthy donors. The CDR3 has 14 amino acids. The V end lost 5 bases, the J end lost 5 bases, and 15 bases lay between the germline ends. The germline V gene encodes CDR1 SEHNR and CDR2 FQNEAQ (reference sequence). Use of 60 Vbeta and 13 Jbeta primers characterized the PCR. Method: immunoSEQ multiplex PCR; TCRdb's copy keeps in-frame clones and lacks some. The sample has over 150,000 clones; roughly 80% are singletons. Donors in the study were healthy people who gave bone marrow. The clonotype originates from a man aged 18 to 29 in good health and CMV-seronegative. The source material was PBMCs. This chain connects TRBV7-9 to TRBJ2-5, with D perhaps matching TRBD2 (6 bases). The CDR3 DNA reads TGTGCCAGCAGCCCCCTGCGAGGAGGGGAGACCCAGTACTTC. It encodes CASSPLRGGETQYF.